These 14 T cell receptor beta chains were all obtained from the same sample, sequenced in a study of blood T cell repertoires in COVID-19. TCRdb keeps only in-frame clones here, not all; method: immunoSEQ multiplex PCR. This table holds about 190,000 clones, around four fifths found once. Sequenced material: peripheral blood. Receptors originate from a woman between 25 and 40 years old with acute or convalescent COVID-19.

In DNA, the CDR3 is TGTGCCAGCAGCTCGGGACAGGGCTTCAGTGAGCAGTTCTTC. Encoded protein: CASSSGQGFSEQFF. This sequence joins TRBV5-6 and TRBJ2-1; 9 bases are shared with TRBD1. The CDR3 spans 14 residues. V shed 3 bases and J 9 bases; nucleotides not matched to a gene: 7. Germline V gene lookup returns CDR1 SGHDT and CDR2 YYEEEE.

The chain uses TRBV27 and TRBJ2-3; TRBD2 matches 9 bases. This CDR3 spans 17 amino acids. V lost 3 bases and J lost 2; bases outside the gene matches: 9. Germline CDR1 reads MNHEY; CDR2 reads SMNVEV (reference sequence). The DNA for the CDR3 is TGTGCCAGCAGTTTTGGCCCTCTAGCGGGACCCACAGATACGCAGTATTTT. This codes for CASSFGPLAGPTDTQYF.

This clone was seen a single time. Here the CDR3 reads CASSEGSGGNEQFF. The CDR3 coding sequence is TGTGCCAGCAGTGAAGGTAGCGGGGGAAATGAGCAGTTCTTC. The chain uses TRBV27 and TRBJ2-1; TRBD2 aligns across 9 bases. Germline V gene sequence: CDR1 MNHEY, CDR2 SMNVEV (reference sequence). The V segment lost 5 bases and the J segment 7 bases; nucleotides outside the gene matches: 6. The CDR3 consists of 14 residues.

This clone showed up just once. The V gene is TRBV29-1, the J gene TRBJ1-1; 11 bases are a match to TRBD1. The J segment lost 4 bases and the V segment lost 4 bases, leaving 14 bases of the junction unmatched. Germline assignment: CDR1 SQVTM and CDR2 ANQGSEA. The CDR3 has 17 residues. The CDR3 DNA reads as TGCAGCGTTGCCTACCCCCGGACAGGGGGCGCCCTCACTGAAGCTTTCTTT. Protein product: CSVAYPRTGGALTEAFF.

The chain carries TRBV7-2 and TRBJ1-1, with D maybe TRBD1 (6 bases). The CDR3 has 15 residues. V lost 1 base and J 5 bases, leaving 14 bases between the germline ends. Germline lookup yields CDR1 SGHTA and CDR2 FQGNSA. The CDR3 region is CASSLEGGRSTEAFF. The CDR3 DNA reads as TGTGCCAGCAGCTTAGAGGGGGGGCGGAGTACTGAAGCTTTCTTT.

V and J are TRBV4-1 and TRBJ1-6; D gene uncertain. The V end was cut by 2 bases, the J end by 6 bases, with 8 bases between. Germline V CDR1 and CDR2: MGHRA, YSYEKL. The CDR3 extends over 14 amino acids. CDR3 DNA sequence: TGCGCCAGCAGCCAAAGCGACGGTAATTCACCCCTCCACTTT. It codes for CASSQSDGNSPLHF.

The chain has TRBV27 and TRBJ1-4; 7 nucleotides line up with TRBD1. This CDR3 comprises 16 residues. Trimming at V came to 8 bases and at J to 0 bases, leaving 9 bases not matched to a gene. The germline V gene has CDR1 MNHEY and CDR2 SMNVEV (reference sequence). This CDR3 reads CASWTRTGATNEKLFF. CDR3 coding DNA: TGTGCCAGCTGGACCCGGACAGGCGCAACTAATGAAAAACTGTTTTTT.

The rearrangement links TRBV5-1 to TRBJ2-7; TRBD2 matches at 11 bases. The germline V gene encodes CDR1 SGHRS and CDR2 YFSETQ. CDR3 length: 16 amino acids. The J segment lost 6 bases and the V segment lost 5 bases, leaving 13 bases of the junction unmatched. In DNA, the CDR3 is TGCGCCAGCAGTGTGGAATTCGGGCTAGCGGGAGGCGAGCAGTACTTC. This translates into CASSVEFGLAGGEQYF.

In this sample, this clone turned up once. This chain joins TRBV27 and TRBJ1-1; the match to TRBD1 covers 7 bases. The germline V gene has CDR1 MNHEY and CDR2 SMNVEV (reference sequence). The J segment lost 6 bases and the V segment lost 5 bases, leaving 15 bases of the junction unmatched. CDR3 size: 16 residues. DNA for the CDR3: TGTGCCAGCAGTCTCCGACAGGGATATAGCGGAGCTGAAGCTTTCTTT. This encodes CASSLRQGYSGAEAFF.

The chain combines TRBV7-6 with TRBJ1-5, with D perhaps TRBD1 (6 bases). The CDR3 has 16 amino acids. Deletions cut 5 bases from V and 3 bases from J, with 17 bases between. Per germline, CDR1 SGHVS and CDR2 FNYEAQ. CDR3 sequence (DNA): TGTGCCAGCAGCCAGGGTTCTGACAGGAACAATCAGCCCCAGCATTTT. Its protein is CASSQGSDRNNQPQHF.

In its sample, this clone was seen a few times. This rearrangement joins TRBV25-1 to TRBJ1-4; TRBD1 is a possible D gene (6 bases). Germline V lookup: CDR1 MGHDK, CDR2 SYGVNS. The CDR3 has 16 residues. V was trimmed by 3 bases and J by 3 bases, leaving 14 bases between them. CDR3 nucleotides: TGTGCCAGCAGTGAGAGCAGGGGATCGGCTAATGAAAAACTGTTTTTT. Amino acid sequence: CASSESRGSANEKLFF.

V gene TRBV28 combines with J gene TRBJ2-2; 12 bases line up with TRBD2. Germline CDR1 and CDR2: MDHEN and SYDVKM. Trimming cost V 3 bases and J 8 bases; bases outside gene matches: 7. The CDR3 length is 16 residues. CDR3 coding DNA: TGTGCCAGCAGTTTGGGACTAGCGGGCGGAGTAGGGGAGCTGTTTTTT. Amino acids: CASSLGLAGGVGELFF.

In this sample, this clone is medium-sized. The gene calls are TRBV4-3 and TRBJ2-2, with TRBD1 matching 9 bases. Germline loops: CDR1 LGHNA, CDR2 YSLEER. There are 17 residues in the CDR3. With 0 bases clipped from V and 6 bases from J, the junction kept 8 bases outside the gene matches. The CDR3 loop reads CASSQDRTGGLAGELFF. The CDR3 DNA sequence: TGCGCCAGCAGCCAAGATCGAACAGGGGGCCTGGCCGGGGAGCTGTTTTTT.

The V call is TRBV13, the J call TRBJ2-7; TRBD1 is a possible D gene (6 bases). Looked up from germline, CDR1 is PRHDT and CDR2 is FYEKMQ (reference sequence). Trimming removed 2 bases at V and 2 bases at J, with 10 bases between. The CDR3 extends over 14 amino acids. For the CDR3, the DNA is TGTGCCAGCAGCTTATCTGGGGACACCTACGAGCAGTACTTC. Translating gives CASSLSGDTYEQYF. The whole variable domain, filled in from reference TRBV13 and TRBJ2-7, reads AAGVIQSPRHLIKEKRETATLKCYPIPRHDTVYWYQQGPGQDPQFLISFYEKMQSDKGSIPDRFSAQQFSDYHSELNMSSLELGDSALYFCASSLSGDTYEQYFGPGTRLTVT.